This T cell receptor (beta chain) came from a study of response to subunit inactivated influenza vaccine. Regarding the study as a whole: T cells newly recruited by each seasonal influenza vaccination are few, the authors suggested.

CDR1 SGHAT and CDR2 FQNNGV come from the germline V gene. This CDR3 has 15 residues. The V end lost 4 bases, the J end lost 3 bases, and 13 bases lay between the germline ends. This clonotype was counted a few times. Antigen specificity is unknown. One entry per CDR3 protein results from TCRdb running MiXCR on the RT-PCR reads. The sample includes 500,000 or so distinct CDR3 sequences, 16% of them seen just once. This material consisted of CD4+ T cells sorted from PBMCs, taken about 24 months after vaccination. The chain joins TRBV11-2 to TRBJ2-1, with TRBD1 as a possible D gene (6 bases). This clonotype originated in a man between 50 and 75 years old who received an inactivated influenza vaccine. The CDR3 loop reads CASSSGQTLYNEQFF. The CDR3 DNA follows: TGTGCCAGCAGCTCCGGACAGACCCTCTACAATGAGCAGTTCTTC.